The present entry profiles one TCR beta chain with its context. As yet, its antigen is unknown. The data were obtained in a study of shared clonotypes between healthy human individuals. Study background: Per donor, three plates held CD4 naive cells, three held CD4 memory, two held CD8 naive and one held CD8 memory. Points from the study as a whole: Relative to their counterparts shared across all four donors, non-shared clonotypes exhibited diminished generation probabilities. Shared across a few donors were around 5% of the naive CD4 clonotypes. Generally, naive subsets (rather than memory subsets) showed larger estimated richness.

This CDR3 has 16 residues. CDR1 is MGHDK and CDR2 is SYGVNS in the germline V gene. Trimming left V 4 bases short and J 2 bases short, with 17 bases between. Profiling relied on immunoSEQ multiplex PCR, and the TCRdb table lists in-frame clones only, not all of them. The sample has about 2.2 million clones; around 93% are singletons. It was CD45RO-negative cells, positively selected for CCR7, that made up naive CD8 cells, with terminally differentiated effector memory CD45RA+ cells excluded. The receptor comes from a man between 18 and 35 years old in good health. Some clones in this sample may be carry-over from other donors' samples. Sequenced: naive CD8+ T cells from PBMCs. J is TRBJ2-5 and V is TRBV25-1; D tentatively fits TRBD1 or TRBD2 (6 bases each). In nucleotides, the CDR3 is TGTGCCAGCAGTGGACAACAGGGACTCAATCAAGAGACCCAGTACTTC. Translation gives CASSGQQGLNQETQYF.